This entry concerns a single T cell receptor (beta chain). Antigen specificity is unknown. This entry is derived from a study of T cell responses to AZD1222 COVID-19 vaccine. Findings and caveats of the study: The peak T cell response came first, and repertoires were sampled only after it.

TCRdb keeps only in-frame clones here, not all; method: immunoSEQ multiplex PCR. Found here are some 100,000 clones, roughly 91% of them singletons; the top ten hold 6% to 8%. V lost 3 bases and J lost 2, with 5 bases in between. CDR3 length: 13 amino acids. Germline-derived CDR1 and CDR2 are SGHTA and FQGNSA. The sequences come from peripheral blood, collected 28 days after the second AZD1222 dose. This clonotype originated in an adult who received the AZD1222 COVID-19 vaccine. This chain connects TRBV7-2 to TRBJ1-3; D perhaps matches TRBD1 (5 bases). The DNA for the CDR3 is TGTGCCAGCAGCTTGACAGCTGGAAACACCATATATTTT. It specifies CASSLTAGNTIYF.